The rows below give T cell receptor beta chains drawn from one sample of a study of long-term antiretroviral therapy in people with HIV. Here immunoSEQ multiplex PCR was the method, and the copy in TCRdb shows in-frame clones only, minus some. The sample yields about 7,100 clones, more than 65% seen once. The sequences come from unsorted PBMCs, collected 1.1 years after starting antiretroviral therapy. The receptors here all came from a middle-aged man with HIV. The CDR3 runs from the conserved cysteine through the conserved F or W. D genes are given only for firm matches. Not every row has a clone size; where given, it reads once, few, many or a size class.

abundance	v_gene	j_gene	d_gene	CDR3nt	CDR3aa
-	TRBV6-5	TRBJ1-2	TRBD1	TGTGCCAGCAGTTACTCGATTCGGACAGGGCATGGCTACACCTTC	CASSYSIRTGHGYTF
-	TRBV5-1	TRBJ1-5	-	TGCGCCAGTTCCGACGGCCCTGATAGCAATCAGCCCCAGCATTTT	CASSDGPDSNQPQHF
once	TRBV11-2	TRBJ1-1	TRBD1	TGTGCCAGCAGCTTCGTACCGGGACAGGGAAACACTGAAGCTTTCTTT	CASSFVPGQGNTEAFF
-	TRBV2	TRBJ2-7	TRBD1	TGTGCCAGCAGTAGGGACAGGGGGACCTACGAGCAGTACTTC	CASSRDRGTYEQYF
-	TRBV4-1	TRBJ1-1	TRBD1	TGCGCCAGCAGCCAAGATCCGACAGGGCGGACTGAAGCTTTCTTT	CASSQDPTGRTEAFF
-	TRBV7-9	TRBJ2-1	-	TGTGCCAGCAGCCCCTACGCCGCCAGCTCCTACAATGAGCAGTTCTTC	CASSPYAASSYNEQFF
-	TRBV5-4	TRBJ2-2	TRBD2	TGTGCCAGCAGCTTGGGTTTATTTAGCGGGGGCTCGAACACCGGGGAGCTGTTTTTT	CASSLGLFSGGSNTGELFF
-	TRBV18	TRBJ2-1	-	TGTGCCAGCTCACCAAAGCTGGAGCAGTTCTTC	CASSPKLEQFF
-	TRBV7-2	TRBJ2-1	TRBD2	TGTGCCAGCAGCTTAGGAGGGGACGGGGGGGCCGGGAATGAGCAGTTCTTC	CASSLGGDGGAGNEQFF
-	TRBV10-3	TRBJ2-7	-	TGTGCCATCAGCGGGAGTCCCTTTCCCTACGAGCAGTACTTC	CAISGSPFPYEQYF